The clone carrying this TCR beta chain was recorded a few times. Antigen unknown. At the DNA level, this CDR3 is encoded by other sequences in the same sample as well. The CDR3 length is 15 residues. Germline lookup yields CDR1 SGHRS and CDR2 YFSETQ. Trimming removed 4 bases from V and 1 base from J; junction bases left unmatched: 4. Among the donors, all were Caucasian adults who lived in Nashville, Tennessee. The data were taken from a study of shared clonotypes between healthy human individuals. At the deep level, the assay was run. Using immunoSEQ multiplex PCR, the repertoire was profiled, and TCRdb retains in-frame clones only, with some absent. The sample shows over 95,000 clones, 68% of them seen only once. Study-level findings and limits: Only blood samples were collected, and tissue repertoires likely differ. Generation probabilities of non-shared clonotypes were lower (relative to those shared by all four donors).

The chain recombines TRBV5-1 with TRBJ2-2, with 7 bases fitting TRBD1. Sequencing was performed on memory CD8+ T cells sorted from blood. The subset was: CD45RO+ cells pooled with CCR7-negative TemRA cells. The sequence was obtained from a woman in her 30s in good health. DNA for the CDR3: TGCGCCAGCAGCCCCGGGACAGAGAACACCGGGGAGCTGTTTTTT. Encoded protein: CASSPGTENTGELFF.